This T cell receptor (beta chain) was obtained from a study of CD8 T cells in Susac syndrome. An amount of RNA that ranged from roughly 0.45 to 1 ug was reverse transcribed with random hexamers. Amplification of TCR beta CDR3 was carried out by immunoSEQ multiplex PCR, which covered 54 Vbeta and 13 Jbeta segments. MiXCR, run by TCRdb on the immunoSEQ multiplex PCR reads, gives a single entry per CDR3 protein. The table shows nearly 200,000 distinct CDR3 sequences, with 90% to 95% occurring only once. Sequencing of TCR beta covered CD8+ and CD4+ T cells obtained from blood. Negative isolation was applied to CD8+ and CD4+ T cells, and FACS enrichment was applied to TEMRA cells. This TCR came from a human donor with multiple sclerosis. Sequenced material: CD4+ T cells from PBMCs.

The CDR3 DNA follows: TGTGCCAGCAGCGTAGGGGACTTCGCATTTGGGAATGAGCAGTTCTTC. It specifies CASSVGDFAFGNEQFF. The V call is TRBV9, the J call TRBJ2-1, with a weak D call TRBD2 (6 bases). CDR1 and CDR2 from the germline V gene are SGDLS and YYNGEE. The CDR3 extends over 16 amino acids. Trimming removed 0 bases from V and 7 bases from J, with 17 bases in between.